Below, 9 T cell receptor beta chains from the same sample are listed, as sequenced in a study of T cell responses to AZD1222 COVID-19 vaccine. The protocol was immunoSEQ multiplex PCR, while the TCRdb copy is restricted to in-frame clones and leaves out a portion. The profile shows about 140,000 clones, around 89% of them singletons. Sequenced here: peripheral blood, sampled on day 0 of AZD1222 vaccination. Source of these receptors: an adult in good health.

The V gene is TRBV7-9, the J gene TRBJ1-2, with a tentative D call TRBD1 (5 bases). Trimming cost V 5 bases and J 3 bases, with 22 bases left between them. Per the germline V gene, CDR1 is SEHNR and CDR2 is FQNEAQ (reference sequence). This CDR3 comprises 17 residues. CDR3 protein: CASSTGTPVGVDYGYTF. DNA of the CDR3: TGTGCCAGCAGCACCGGGACGCCGGTAGGAGTGGACTATGGCTACACCTTC.

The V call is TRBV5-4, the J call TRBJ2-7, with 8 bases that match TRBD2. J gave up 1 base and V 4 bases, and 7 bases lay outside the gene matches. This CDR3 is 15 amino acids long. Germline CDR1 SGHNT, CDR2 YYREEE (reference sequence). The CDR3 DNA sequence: TGTGCCAGCAGCCCTATAGCGGGGAAATCCTACGAGCAGTACTTC. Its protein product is CASSPIAGKSYEQYF.

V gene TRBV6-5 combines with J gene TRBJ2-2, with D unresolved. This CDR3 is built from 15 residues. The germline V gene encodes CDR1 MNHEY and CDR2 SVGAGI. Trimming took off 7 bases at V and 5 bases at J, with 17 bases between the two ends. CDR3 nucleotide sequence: TGTGCCAGCATAAGGTCCGCGCCGGGTACCGGGGAGCTGTTTTTT. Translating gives CASIRSAPGTGELFF.

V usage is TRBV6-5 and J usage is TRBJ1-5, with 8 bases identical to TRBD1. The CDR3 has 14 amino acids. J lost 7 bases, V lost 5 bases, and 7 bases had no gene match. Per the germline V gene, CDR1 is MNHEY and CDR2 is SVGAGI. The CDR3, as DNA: TGTGCCAGCAGTACCCAGGGGGCGCGGCAGCCCCAGCATTTT. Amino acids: CASSTQGARQPQHF.

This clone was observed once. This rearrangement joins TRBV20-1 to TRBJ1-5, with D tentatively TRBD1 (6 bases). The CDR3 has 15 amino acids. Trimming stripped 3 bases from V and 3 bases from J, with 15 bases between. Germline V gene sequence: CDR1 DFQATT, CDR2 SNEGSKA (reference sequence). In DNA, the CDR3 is TGCAGTGCTAGTGATCCCACAGGGAACAATCAGCCCCAGCATTTT. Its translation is CSASDPTGNNQPQHF.

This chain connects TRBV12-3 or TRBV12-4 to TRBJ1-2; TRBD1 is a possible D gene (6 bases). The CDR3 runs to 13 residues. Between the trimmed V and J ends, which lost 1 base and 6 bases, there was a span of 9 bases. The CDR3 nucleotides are TGTGCCAGCAGTTTAGATCCAGGGGATGGCTACACCTTC. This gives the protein CASSLDPGDGYTF.

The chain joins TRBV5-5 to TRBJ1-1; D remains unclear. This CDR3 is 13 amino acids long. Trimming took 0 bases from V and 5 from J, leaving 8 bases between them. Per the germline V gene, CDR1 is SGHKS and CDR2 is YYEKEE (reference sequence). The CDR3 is CASSLAPATEAFF. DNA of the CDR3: TGTGCCAGCAGCTTGGCCCCCGCAACTGAAGCTTTCTTT.

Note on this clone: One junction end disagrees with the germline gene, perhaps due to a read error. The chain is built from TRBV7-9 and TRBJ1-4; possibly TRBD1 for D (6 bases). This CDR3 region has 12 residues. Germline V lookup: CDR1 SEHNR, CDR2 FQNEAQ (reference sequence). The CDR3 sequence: CGVGGGNEKLFF. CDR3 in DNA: TGCGGCGTGGGGGGCGGAAATGAAAAACTGTTTTTT.

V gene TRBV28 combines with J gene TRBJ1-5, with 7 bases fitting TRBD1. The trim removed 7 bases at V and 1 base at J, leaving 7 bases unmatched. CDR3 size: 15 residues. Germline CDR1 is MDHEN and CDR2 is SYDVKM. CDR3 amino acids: CASMPTGLSNQPQHF. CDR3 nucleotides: TGTGCCAGCATGCCGACAGGGCTAAGCAATCAGCCCCAGCATTTT.